This T cell receptor (beta chain) came from a study of blood T cell repertoires in COVID-19. Study-level information: COVID-19 samples from acute and convalescent phases originated in the United States, Italy and Spain. In each case, the material was cDNA or gDNA derived from T cells, B-cell-depleted T cells, or PBMCs.

Method: immunoSEQ multiplex PCR; TCRdb's copy keeps in-frame clones and lacks some. The table records fewer than 350,000 clones, 81% of them present only once. In its sample, this clone was seen once. After removal of 6 bases from V and 4 bases from J, the junction contained 13 bases not matched to a gene. The germline V gene has CDR1 SEHNR and CDR2 FQNEAQ (reference sequence). CDR3 length equals 16 residues. This sequence originates from an older woman with active or convalescent COVID-19. The chain links TRBV7-9 to TRBJ1-2; 8 bases fit TRBD1. The sample comprised peripheral blood. CDR3 residues: CASSLDRVALRYGYTF. The CDR3 DNA is TGTGCCAGCAGTCTGGACAGGGTCGCGCTTCGCTATGGCTACACCTTC.